This TCR beta chain derives from a study of blood T cells in healthy people across ages. Staff drew roughly 10 milliliters of peripheral blood from each donor. Samples each yielded at least 5.5 micrograms of total RNA. The germline V gene has CDR1 KGHDR and CDR2 SFDVKD. V was clipped by 4 bases and J by 7 bases; unmatched bases: 5. The CDR3 is made up of 14 amino acids. This clonotype was seen at least ten times. Its antigen remains unknown. Next came a second PCR, run for about 7 to 12 cycles, which used a sample-barcoded 5' primer along with a J-beta primer mix. Samples each returned at least 3 million CDR3-containing paired-end reads. TCRdb re-called the 5' RACE reads through MiXCR, storing one row per CDR3 protein. The sample includes 1.5 million to 2 million distinct CDR3 sequences, 28% seen only once; the top ten take roughly 8%. The study's findings and limits: It was not known whether donors were CMV positive (a possible confounder of expanded clonotype changes).

This TCR derives from a woman aged 30 to 39 in good health. The V call is TRBV24-1, the J call TRBJ2-7; 11 bases agree with TRBD1. Sequencing was carried out using blood. In nucleotides, the CDR3 is TGTGCCACCAGTGACACGGGGACAGGGGGAGAGCAGTACTTC. Protein: CATSDTGTGGEQYF.